Each of the 12 T cell receptor beta chains below was sequenced from the same sample in a study of cytomegalovirus exposure and HLA in healthy donors. A multiplex PCR was run with 60 Vbeta primers and 13 Jbeta primers. TCRdb keeps only in-frame clones here, not all; method: immunoSEQ multiplex PCR. The sample lists approximately 130,000 clones; about 81% were seen once. Sequencing was carried out using PBMCs. The receptor set was obtained from a woman between 40 and 50 years old in good health and CMV-seropositive.

V gene TRBV15 combines with J gene TRBJ1-2, with D hard to call. CDR3 size: 13 residues. V shed 1 base and J shed 5 bases, with 8 bases lying between them. Germline V gene sequence: CDR1 LNHNV, CDR2 YYDKDF (reference sequence). CDR3 sequence (DNA): TGTGCCACCAGCAGAGTAGCAGTATATGGCTACACCTTC. Translating gives CATSRVAVYGYTF.

The chain is built from TRBV7-9 and TRBJ2-7; TRBD2 aligns across 9 bases. V was clipped by 4 bases and J by 0 bases; unmatched bases: 4. Germline V CDR1 and CDR2: SEHNR, FQNEAQ (reference sequence). This CDR3 has 15 residues. CDR3 in DNA: TGTGCCAGCAGCTCGACTAGCGGACCCTCCTACGAGCAGTACTTC. It specifies CASSSTSGPSYEQYF. The entire variable domain, with the rest obtained from reference TRBV7-9 and TRBJ2-7, is as follows: DTGVSQNPRHKITKRGQNVTFRCDPISEHNRLYWYRQTLGQGPEFLTYFQNEAQLEKSRLLSDRFSAERPKGSFSTLEIQRTEQGDSAMYLCASSSTSGPSYEQYFGPGTRLTVT.

The chain is built from TRBV18 and TRBJ1-2; TRBD1 agrees at 7 bases. The germline CDR1 and CDR2 sequences are KGHSH and LQKENI. This CDR3 has 15 residues. V lost 3 bases, J lost 7 bases, and 11 bases stayed unmatched. The CDR3 coding sequence is TGTGCCAGCTCACCGACCGGACAGGTCCTTTTTGGCTACACCTTC. Translated, it gives CASSPTGQVLFGYTF.

V is TRBV5-6 and J is TRBJ2-7; TRBD2 is a possible D gene (8 bases). V lost 4 bases and J lost 4, with 24 bases in between. The V gene's germline CDR1 is SGHDT and CDR2 YYEEEE. This CDR3 is 17 amino acids long. CDR3 coding DNA: TGTGCCAGCAGCCTCGGGAGGGCAGGGGGGGACCAGTACGAGCAGTACTTC. This translates into CASSLGRAGGDQYEQYF.

The chain joins TRBV7-2 to TRBJ2-7; 7 bases line up with TRBD2. V lost 5 bases to trimming and J lost 6 bases; unmatched junction nucleotides: 10. Germline V gene lookup returns CDR1 SGHTA and CDR2 FQGNSA. The length of the CDR3 is 14 residues. The CDR3 DNA sequence: TGTGCCAGCAGCCACGGGGGGAGGGCCGGCGAGCAGTACTTC. This gives the protein CASSHGGRAGEQYF.

The chain uses TRBV28 and TRBJ1-5, with TRBD1 identical over 9 bases. The CDR3 consists of 16 residues. Unmatched junction bases numbered 4, after V lost 2 bases and J lost 2 bases. Germline lookup yields CDR1 MDHEN and CDR2 SYDVKM. The CDR3, as DNA: TGTGCCAGCAGTTTAGGGACAGGGATACGCAATCAGCCCCAGCATTTT. Amino acids: CASSLGTGIRNQPQHF.

The V gene is TRBV1, the J gene TRBJ1-5; TRBD1, the D gene given by the table, was not confirmed from the DNA. TRBV1 is deemed a pseudogene. This CDR3 spans 14 amino acids. In DNA form, the CDR3 reads TGCACCAGCAGCCGTCGCAGGCTCAATCAGCCCCAGCATTTT. It specifies CTSSRRRLNQPQHF.

The chain uses TRBV30 and TRBJ2-7; TRBD1 aligns across 8 bases. Germline CDR1 is GTSNPN and CDR2 is SVGIG (reference sequence). The CDR3 is made up of 14 amino acids. Trimming removed 4 bases from V and 3 bases from J; junction bases left unmatched: 8. The CDR3 DNA sequence: TGTGCCTGGAACCAGGGGGCGAGCTACTACGAGCAGTACTTC. Amino acid sequence: CAWNQGASYYEQYF.

CDR3 residues: CASSFLAGGGNEQFF. The CDR3 nucleotides read TGCGCCAGCAGCTTTCTAGCGGGGGGAGGCAATGAGCAGTTCTTC. The chain recombines TRBV5-1 with TRBJ2-1; 11 bases are a match to TRBD2. The germline gives CDR1 SGHRS, CDR2 YFSETQ. The CDR3 covers 15 residues. With 2 bases clipped from V and 6 bases from J, the junction kept 4 bases outside the gene matches.

J is TRBJ1-5 and V is TRBV30; perhaps TRBD1 as D (5 bases). Trimming took 0 bases from V and 6 from J, leaving 12 bases between them. The CDR3 runs 14 residues. CDR1 and CDR2 (germline): GTSNPN, SVGIG (reference sequence). The CDR3 loop reads CAWSVGRGIQPQHF. As DNA, the CDR3 is TGTGCCTGGAGTGTAGGCCGGGGGATTCAGCCCCAGCATTTT.

The sample holds one count of this clone. This CDR3 is also generated by other DNA sequences in the sample. This sequence joins TRBV4-3 and TRBJ1-1, with D unresolved. This CDR3 region has 14 residues. Trimming took 0 bases from V and 1 from J, leaving 6 bases between them. CDR1 and CDR2 from the germline V gene are LGHNA and YSLEER. The CDR3 is CASSQEGRNTEAFF. CDR3 nucleotide sequence: TGCGCCAGCAGCCAAGAAGGGAGGAACACTGAAGCTTTCTTT.

Here the CDR3 reads CASSYRRGDTEAFF. CDR3 nucleotides: TGTGCCAGCAGTTACAGGCGGGGGGACACTGAAGCTTTCTTT. The chain links TRBV6-6 to TRBJ1-1; possible D gene TRBD1, 5 bases. CDR1 and CDR2 (germline): MNHNY, SVGAGI (reference sequence). There are 14 residues in the CDR3. V dropped 2 bases and J dropped 3 bases, with 10 bases sitting between them.